The 8 T cell receptor beta chains reported below all come from one sample, sequenced in a study of blood T cell repertoires in COVID-19. Profiled with immunoSEQ multiplex PCR; TCRdb holds only in-frame clones, not every one. The sample holds around 50,000 clones; around 86% are singletons and the top ten take 15% to 20%. The specimen sequenced was peripheral blood. These TCRs come from a man aged 60 to 75 with active or convalescent COVID-19.

This clone was observed a few times. This chain connects TRBV19 to TRBJ1-2; the match to TRBD1 covers 8 bases. The CDR3 runs to 13 residues. V shed 5 bases and J 4 bases; nucleotides not matched to a gene: 3. Germline CDR1 reads LNHDA; CDR2 reads SQIVND (reference sequence). The chain's CDR3 is CASSPGGSYGYTF. The CDR3 DNA reads as TGTGCCAGTAGTCCAGGGGGCAGCTATGGCTACACCTTC.

This chain links TRBV7-9 with TRBJ1-5; D unresolved. Germline lookup yields CDR1 SEHNR and CDR2 FQNEAQ (reference sequence). CDR3 size: 12 residues. V lost 4 bases and J 5 bases, leaving 6 bases between the germline ends. CDR3 sequence: CASSSTDQPQHF. CDR3 DNA: TGTGCCAGCAGCTCCACAGATCAGCCCCAGCATTTT.

V is TRBV15 and J is TRBJ1-2; D is perhaps TRBD1 (6 bases). The CDR3 has 15 amino acids. Per germline, CDR1 LNHNV and CDR2 YYDKDF (reference sequence). The ends were cut back, 0 bases at V and 5 bases at J, with 13 bases in the middle. The DNA for the CDR3 is TGTGCCACCAGCAGAGATCGGCTGACAGGATATGGCTACACCTTC. It yields the protein CATSRDRLTGYGYTF.

The chain recombines TRBV4-2 with TRBJ2-3, with 11 bases lining up with TRBD1. Germline V gives CDR1 LGHNA, CDR2 YNFKEQ. This CDR3 is 15 amino acids long. Germline trimming cut 5 bases from V and 4 bases from J; bases unmatched to any gene: 5. The CDR3 DNA reads TGTGCCAGCAGCGCAGGACAGGGGGCGCCAGATACGCAGTATTTT. It translates to CASSAGQGAPDTQYF.

The V gene is TRBV10-1, the J gene TRBJ2-7; tentative D call: TRBD1 (5 bases). The CDR3 runs 13 residues. V was pared by 6 bases and J by 5 bases, with 14 bases between. Germline values: CDR1 WNHNN, CDR2 SYGVQD (reference sequence). The CDR3 is CASSLLQGDEQYF. The CDR3 coding sequence is TGCGCCAGCAGCCTTCTCCAGGGTGACGAGCAGTACTTC.

This clone was found once. The chain joins TRBV30 to TRBJ2-5; 9 bases are a match to TRBD1. The ends lost 3 bases at V and 7 bases at J; junction bases unmatched: 12. Germline CDR1 reads GTSNPN; CDR2 reads SVGIG (reference sequence). This CDR3 spans 15 amino acids. This chain's CDR3 is CAWRIGQGIAGTQYF. The CDR3 DNA reads TGTGCCTGGAGGATAGGACAGGGGATCGCTGGGACCCAGTACTTC.

The chain recombines TRBV28 with TRBJ1-1; 7 nucleotides align to TRBD1. Germline assignment: CDR1 MDHEN and CDR2 SYDVKM. The V and J ends lost 5 bases and 5 bases, in that order; junction bases with no gene match: 8. The CDR3 extends over 14 amino acids. As DNA, the CDR3 is TGTGCCAGCAGTCCCATCGCAGGGGGGACTGAAGCTTTCTTT. Translating it yields CASSPIAGGTEAFF.

The genes are TRBV7-9 and TRBJ2-5, with 12 bases matching TRBD2. With 1 base clipped from V and 1 base from J, the junction kept 4 bases outside the gene matches. The CDR3 has 17 residues. Germline V gives CDR1 SEHNR, CDR2 FQNEAQ (reference sequence). DNA of the CDR3: TGTGCCAGCAGCTTAGGCAAGACTAGCGGGGGCCAAGAGACCCAGTACTTC. This gives the protein CASSLGKTSGGQETQYF.